These 28 T cell receptor beta chains came from one sample sequenced in a study of cytomegalovirus exposure and HLA in healthy donors. Use of 60 Vbeta and 13 Jbeta primers characterized the PCR. Generated by immunoSEQ multiplex PCR, the TCRdb table keeps only in-frame clones and is missing some. This sample carries 140,000 to 150,000 clones, approximately 84% of them seen once, and the ten largest clones take roughly 9.7%. Sequenced: PBMCs. These receptors originate from a woman in her sixties or seventies in good health and CMV-seropositive.

The chain joins TRBV4-2 to TRBJ1-1; 8 positions agree with TRBD1. From germline, CDR1 is LGHNA and CDR2 YNFKEQ. V lost 0 bases and J lost 3; bases outside the gene matches: 6. The CDR3 covers 16 residues. The CDR3 DNA reads TGTGCCAGCAGCCAAGATGGCCCAGGGGGCCACACTGAAGCTTTCTTT. Its translation: CASSQDGPGGHTEAFF.

The V call is TRBV15, the J call TRBJ2-3; TRBD2 aligns across 10 bases. The CDR3 runs to 19 residues. CDR1 is LNHNV and CDR2 is YYDKDF in the germline V gene (reference sequence). V was pared by 0 bases and J by 6 bases, with 15 bases of the junction left unmatched. The CDR3 loop is CATSRDLTRASGRRDTQYF. The CDR3 DNA sequence: TGTGCCACCAGCAGAGATCTAACCCGGGCTAGCGGGAGACGTGATACGCAGTATTTT.

The chain combines TRBV7-9 with TRBJ2-2; 14 positions agree with TRBD2. The CDR3 is 17 amino acids. The V and J ends lost 8 bases and 6 bases, in that order; junction bases with no gene match: 11. Germline CDR1 SEHNR, CDR2 FQNEAQ (reference sequence). CDR3 amino acids: CASSPGLAGDWSGELFF. CDR3 nucleotides: TGTGCCAGCTCTCCGGGACTAGCGGGAGATTGGTCCGGGGAGCTGTTTTTT.

The chain combines TRBV29-1 with TRBJ2-7, with 10 bases that match TRBD2. CDR1 SQVTM and CDR2 ANQGSEA come from the germline V gene. The junction had 3 bases not matched to a gene; V was cut back by 0 bases and J by 4 bases. The CDR3 totals 14 residues. This CDR3 reads CSVEDSSGSYEQYF. The CDR3 DNA sequence: TGCAGCGTTGAAGACTCTAGCGGGAGTTACGAGCAGTACTTC.

The chain uses TRBV7-9 and TRBJ2-1; 10 nucleotides agree with TRBD2. Germline CDR1 is SEHNR and CDR2 is FQNEAQ (reference sequence). The CDR3 length is 14 residues. V lost 5 bases, J lost 7 bases, and 5 bases stayed unmatched. The CDR3 DNA follows: TGTGCCAGCAGCGCTAGCGGGAGTGGGAATGAGCAGTTCTTC. It encodes CASSASGSGNEQFF.

CDR3 loop: CASSQQGQGSEQFF. The CDR3 DNA reads as TGCGCCAGCAGCCAACAGGGACAGGGGAGTGAGCAGTTCTTC. This chain uses TRBV4-1 with TRBJ2-1; 10 nucleotides align to TRBD1. This CDR3 is built from 14 residues. Germline assignment: CDR1 MGHRA and CDR2 YSYEKL. J lost 9 bases, V lost 2 bases, and 4 bases had no gene match.

The gene calls are TRBV5-1 and TRBJ1-1, with D unresolved. This CDR3 is 11 amino acids long. Germline V gene lookup returns CDR1 SGHRS and CDR2 YFSETQ. V lost 6 bases and J 2 bases, leaving 5 bases between the germline ends. The CDR3 loop is CASTRNTEAFF. CDR3 DNA: TGCGCCAGCACGAGAAACACTGAAGCTTTCTTT.

The CDR3 region is CASSLDRPEIYGYTF. As DNA, the CDR3 is TGCGCCAGCAGCTTGGACAGGCCCGAGATCTATGGCTACACCTTC. This chain joins TRBV5-1 and TRBJ1-2; possibly TRBD1 for D (5 bases). Trimming took off 0 bases at V and 4 bases at J, with 13 bases between the two ends. Germline V gene lookup returns CDR1 SGHRS and CDR2 YFSETQ. This CDR3 spans 15 amino acids.

V usage is TRBV5-1 and J usage is TRBJ2-3; TRBD2 aligns across 10 bases. The CDR3 is 16 amino acids. V gave up 1 base and J gave up 6 bases; unmatched junction bases: 8. Germline CDR1 is SGHRS and CDR2 is YFSETQ. The CDR3 sequence: CASSLKGLAFMDTQYF. For the CDR3, the DNA is TGCGCCAGCAGCTTGAAGGGACTAGCGTTTATGGATACGCAGTATTTT. Drawing the rest from reference TRBV5-1 and TRBJ2-3, the complete variable domain is KAGVTQTPRYLIKTRGQQVTLSCSPISGHRSVSWYQQTPGQGLQFLFEYFSETQRNKGNFPGRFSGRQFSNSRSEMNVSTLELGDSALYLCASSLKGLAFMDTQYFGPGTRLTVL.

There are a few counts of this clone. This sequence joins TRBV29-1 and TRBJ2-7; TRBD1 matches 11 bases. Germline-derived CDR1 and CDR2 are SQVTM and ANQGSEA. The V and J ends lost 5 bases and 6 bases, in that order; junction bases with no gene match: 9. There are 14 residues in the CDR3. The CDR3 protein is CSVRGKGTGGEQYF. CDR3 nucleotides: TGCAGCGTTCGTGGGAAAGGGACAGGGGGCGAGCAGTACTTC.

In its sample, this clone was seen once. The genes are TRBV15 and TRBJ2-3; TRBD2 matches at 13 bases. The germline gives CDR1 LNHNV, CDR2 YYDKDF (reference sequence). The junction had 13 bases not matched to a gene; V was cut back by 1 base and J by 0 bases. This CDR3 comprises 21 residues. CDR3 nucleotide sequence: TGTGCCACCAGCAGAGGACGGGGAGGACTAGCGGGGGCGCTGAGCACAGATACGCAGTATTTT. It codes for CATSRGRGGLAGALSTDTQYF.

The rearrangement joins TRBV28 to TRBJ1-2; D unresolved. The CDR3 totals 14 residues. V lost 3 bases and J lost 3, with 11 bases in between. Germline-derived CDR1 and CDR2 are MDHEN and SYDVKM. CDR3 loop: CASSLPGIDYGYTF. Here the CDR3 DNA reads TGTGCCAGCAGTTTGCCCGGGATCGACTATGGCTACACCTTC.

The chain couples TRBV2 to TRBJ2-3; 8 bases line up with TRBD2. Germline CDR1 and CDR2: SNHLY and FYNNEI. J lost 2 bases, V lost 2 bases, and 6 bases had no gene match. The CDR3 runs to 16 residues. DNA of the CDR3: TGTGCCAGCAGTGAAAACATAGCGGGGACCACAGATACGCAGTATTTT. Its protein product is CASSENIAGTTDTQYF. Using reference TRBV2 and TRBJ2-3 for the parts outside the CDR3, the full variable domain is EPEVTQTPSHQVTQMGQEVILRCVPISNHLYFYWYRQILGQKVEFLVSFYNNEISEKSEIFDDQFSVERPDGSNFTLKIRSTKLEDSAMYFCASSENIAGTTDTQYFGPGTRLTVL.

The chain joins TRBV19 to TRBJ2-5; D perhaps matches TRBD2 (5 bases). Germline V gene sequence: CDR1 LNHDA, CDR2 SQIVND (reference sequence). CDR3 size: 13 residues. Trimming removed 4 bases from V and 1 base from J, with 7 bases in between. The CDR3 protein is CASSKSGQETQYF. The CDR3 DNA reads TGTGCCAGTAGTAAGAGCGGCCAAGAGACCCAGTACTTC.

The CDR3 DNA sequence: TGTGCCAGCAGTGCCCCGAGTAGCACAGATACGCAGTATTTT. Translation: CASSAPSSTDTQYF. This chain links TRBV6-1 with TRBJ2-3; no clear D. Germline assignment: CDR1 MNHNS and CDR2 SASEGT. The germline V and J ends were trimmed by 4 bases and 0 bases, with 8 bases remaining between them. This CDR3 has 14 amino acids.

V usage is TRBV18 and J usage is TRBJ2-4; the match to TRBD1 covers 9 bases. The germline V gene encodes CDR1 KGHSH and CDR2 LQKENI. Losses at the gene ends were 5 bases for V and 6 bases for J; bases not matched to a gene: 2. The CDR3 consists of 13 residues. Here the CDR3 DNA reads TGTGCCAGCTCATCGGGACAGGGAAACATTCAGTACTTC. Translated, it gives CASSSGQGNIQYF.

Only one count was recorded for this clone. The V and J genes are TRBV11-2 and TRBJ2-3, with 10 bases lining up with TRBD2. Trimming removed 5 bases from V and 2 bases from J; junction bases left unmatched: 4. Germline-derived CDR1 and CDR2 are SGHAT and FQNNGV. CDR3 length: 15 residues. The DNA for the CDR3 is TGTGCCAGCAGCCCGAGCGGGAGGGTCACAGATACGCAGTATTTT. It encodes CASSPSGRVTDTQYF. Drawing the rest from reference TRBV11-2 and TRBJ2-3, the complete variable domain is EAGVAQSPRYKIIEKRQSVAFWCNPISGHATLYWYQQILGQGPKLLIQFQNNGVVDDSQLPKDRFSAERLKGVDSTLKIQPAKLEDSAVYLCASSPSGRVTDTQYFGPGTRLTVL.

This chain connects TRBV27 to TRBJ2-7, with 8 bases matching TRBD2. The J segment lost 4 bases and the V segment lost 3 bases, leaving 8 bases of the junction unmatched. The CDR3 is made up of 15 amino acids. The germline V gene encodes CDR1 MNHEY and CDR2 SMNVEV (reference sequence). The CDR3 sequence is CASSFASGGFYEQYF. The CDR3 DNA is TGTGCCAGCAGTTTCGCGAGCGGGGGTTTTTACGAGCAGTACTTC.

The rearrangement joins TRBV4-1 to TRBJ2-1; D perhaps matches TRBD1 (5 bases). The CDR3 consists of 13 residues. V was clipped by 0 bases and J by 9 bases, with 9 bases between them. CDR1 is MGHRA, CDR2 YSYEKL, per germline. The CDR3 region is CASSQDPGAEQFF. The CDR3 DNA reads TGCGCCAGCAGCCAAGACCCTGGGGCTGAGCAGTTCTTC.

This chain joins TRBV18 and TRBJ2-3, with D possibly matching TRBD1 (6 bases). In germline, CDR1 is KGHSH, CDR2 LQKENI. The CDR3 spans 17 residues. The germline V and J ends were trimmed by 4 bases and 4 bases, with 21 bases remaining between them. CDR3 in DNA: TGTGCCAGCTCACGAGGACTGGGCAGGGGCTTAGCAGATACGCAGTATTTT. Protein sequence: CASSRGLGRGLADTQYF.

V gene TRBV30 combines with J gene TRBJ2-1, with 9 bases fitting TRBD2. V shed 4 bases and J 7 bases; nucleotides not matched to a gene: 8. This CDR3 has 14 residues. CDR1 is GTSNPN and CDR2 is SVGIG in the germline V gene (reference sequence). CDR3 nucleotide sequence: TGTGCCTGGATTTGGGGCGGGAGGGCAAATGAGCAGTTCTTC. This codes for CAWIWGGRANEQFF.

This clone has just a few counts. This chain uses TRBV2 with TRBJ2-7, with D hard to call. There are 11 residues in the CDR3. Germline V lookup: CDR1 SNHLY, CDR2 FYNNEI. V lost 4 bases and J lost 6, with 7 bases in between. CDR3 sequence (DNA): TGTGCCAGCAGTGGTGAGATCGAGCAGTACTTC. Its translation is CASSGEIEQYF.

The chain has TRBV28 and TRBJ1-4, with a weak D call TRBD1 (5 bases). Germline V CDR1 and CDR2: MDHEN, SYDVKM. The length of the CDR3 is 13 residues. V was trimmed by 7 bases and J by 2 bases, leaving 8 bases between them. CDR3 nucleotide sequence: TGTGCCAGCAAGCAGGGCACTAATGAAAAACTGTTTTTT. It translates to CASKQGTNEKLFF.

The chain has TRBV29-1 and TRBJ2-2, with 9 bases lining up with TRBD1. The CDR3 is 15 amino acids. The V and J ends lost 4 bases and 5 bases, in that order; junction bases with no gene match: 8. The germline CDR1 and CDR2 sequences are SQVTM and ANQGSEA. CDR3 sequence: CSVGAGQGLTGELFF. The CDR3 nucleotides are TGCAGCGTTGGGGCCGGACAGGGGTTGACCGGGGAGCTGTTTTTT.

V is TRBV5-6 and J is TRBJ2-7, with 10 bases aligning to TRBD2. The CDR3 length is 15 residues. V lost 4 bases and J lost 2; bases outside the gene matches: 6. Germline assignment: CDR1 SGHDT and CDR2 YYEEEE. CDR3 DNA sequence: TGTGCCAGCAGCCCCGTAGCGGGAGGACCCTACGAGCAGTACTTC. It is translated as CASSPVAGGPYEQYF.

The rearrangement uses TRBV7-9 and TRBJ2-7, with TRBD2 matching over 7 bases. Germline values: CDR1 SEHNR, CDR2 FQNEAQ (reference sequence). There are 14 residues in the CDR3. V shed 5 bases and J 4 bases; nucleotides not matched to a gene: 8. The CDR3 sequence is CASSTYSGIYEQYF. The CDR3 nucleotides are TGTGCCAGCAGCACCTACAGCGGGATATACGAGCAGTACTTC.

The sample holds a few counts of this clone. The rearrangement links TRBV10-3 to TRBJ2-3; maybe TRBD2 (6 bases). This CDR3 has 15 residues. V shed 8 bases and J shed 2 bases, with 17 bases lying between them. Per germline, CDR1 ENHRY and CDR2 SYGVKD. The CDR3 sequence: CAIGSSGGNTDTQYF. In DNA form, the CDR3 reads TGTGCCATCGGGTCTTCGGGCGGGAACACAGATACGCAGTATTTT.

A single count supports this clone. This CDR3 reads CASSSGPRGGSVADTQYF. The CDR3 DNA follows: TGTGCCAGCAGCTCAGGCCCACGGGGCGGGAGCGTCGCAGATACGCAGTATTTT. The chain recombines TRBV7-6 with TRBJ2-3, with 7 bases aligning to TRBD2. CDR3 length equals 18 residues. Germline CDR1 reads SGHVS; CDR2 reads FNYEAQ. Trimming cost V 4 bases and J 4 bases; bases outside gene matches: 17.